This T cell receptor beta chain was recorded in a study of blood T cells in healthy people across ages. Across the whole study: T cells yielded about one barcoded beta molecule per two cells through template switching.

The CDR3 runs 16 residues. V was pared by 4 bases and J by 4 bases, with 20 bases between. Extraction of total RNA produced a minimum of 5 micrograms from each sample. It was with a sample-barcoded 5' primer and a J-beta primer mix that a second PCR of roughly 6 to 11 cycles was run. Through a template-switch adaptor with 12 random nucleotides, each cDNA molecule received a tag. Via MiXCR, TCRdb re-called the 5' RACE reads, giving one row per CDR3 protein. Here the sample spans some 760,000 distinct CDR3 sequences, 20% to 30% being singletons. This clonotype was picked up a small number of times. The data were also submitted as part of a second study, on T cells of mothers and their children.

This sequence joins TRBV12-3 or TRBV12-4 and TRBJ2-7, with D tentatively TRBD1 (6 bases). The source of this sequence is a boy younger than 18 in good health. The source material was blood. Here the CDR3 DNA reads TGTGCCAGCAGTTCGCACAGGGCCCCTAGCTGGTACGAGCAGTACTTC. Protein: CASSSHRAPSWYEQYF.